This T cell receptor beta chain was captured by sequencing in a study of identical twins. The trim removed 4 bases at V and 1 base at J, leaving 8 bases unmatched. Germline V gene sequence: CDR1 SGHRS, CDR2 YFSETQ. This CDR3 spans 16 amino acids. Study-wide results and caveats: Out-of-frame TCR alpha sharing in monozygotic twins exceeded recombination model predictions. There was an excess of low generation probability in the out-of-frame alpha sequences that twins shared.

A few counts support this clonotype. Its antigen is as yet unknown. TCRdb processed the 5' RACE reads anew with MiXCR; each CDR3 protein has one entry. The table records about 520,000 distinct CDR3 sequences, 22% of them present only once. These sequences were also reported in another study, on T cells expressing NK-cell markers. That report notes: Beta-chain profiling covered CD3+CD56+NKG2C+, CD3+CD56+NKG2C- and CD3+CD56-NKG2C+ sorted subsets. A range of roughly 1.0-8% of CD8+ T cells consisted of dominant NKG2C+ clonotypes in more than five donors.

Sequencing used CD4+ T cells sorted from blood. The TCR comes from a woman between 18 and 29 years old in good health. The rearrangement joins TRBV5-1 to TRBJ2-1; 7 positions match TRBD2. For the CDR3, the DNA is TGCGCCAGCAGCCGCCTAGCGGTGTTGTCCTACAATGAGCAGTTCTTC. Its translation: CASSRLAVLSYNEQFF. Full variable domain (remainder filled in from reference TRBV5-1 and TRBJ2-1): KAGVTQTPRYLIKTRGQQVTLSCSPISGHRSVSWYQQTPGQGLQFLFEYFSETQRNKGNFPGRFSGRQFSNSRSEMNVSTLELGDSALYLCASSRLAVLSYNEQFFGPGTRLTVL.